The next 24 T cell receptor beta chains were all read from a single sample in a study of cytomegalovirus exposure and HLA in healthy donors. 13 Jbeta primers and 60 Vbeta primers were used for the PCR. This table comes from immunoSEQ multiplex PCR, and its TCRdb copy is limited to in-frame clones, with some not included. This repertoire shows 150,000 to 200,000 clones, 79% found once; its top ten account for 2% to 2.5%. Sequencing input: PBMCs. The receptors originated from a woman aged 45 to 65 in good health and CMV-seronegative.

The V and J genes are TRBV4-1 and TRBJ2-7; 7 bases agree with TRBD1. This CDR3 spans 16 amino acids. From germline, CDR1 is MGHRA and CDR2 YSYEKL. The V and J ends lost 0 bases and 3 bases, in that order; junction bases with no gene match: 8. CDR3 sequence (DNA): TGCGCCAGCAGCCAAGATCCCGGGACAGACTACTACGAGCAGTACTTC. Amino acid sequence: CASSQDPGTDYYEQYF.

This clone was found once. The CDR3 bases are TGTGCCAGCAGCTTAGGGACAGTCCAGTACGAGCAGTACTTC. This sequence encodes CASSLGTVQYEQYF. The V and J genes are TRBV13 and TRBJ2-7; TRBD1 is a possible D gene (5 bases). CDR3 length equals 14 residues. CDR1 PRHDT and CDR2 FYEKMQ come from the germline V gene (reference sequence). With 0 bases removed from V and 4 bases from J, the gap between germline ends came to 10 bases.

The chain employs TRBV5-8 and TRBJ1-2; D is uncertain. V lost 4 bases and J lost 4, with 11 bases in between. The CDR3 is 13 residues long. From germline, CDR1 is SGHTS and CDR2 YDEGEE. The chain's CDR3 is CASSPEPGYGYTF. Here the CDR3 DNA reads TGTGCCAGCAGCCCCGAGCCAGGCTATGGCTACACCTTC. Combining the CDR3 with reference TRBV5-8 and TRBJ1-2 gives the whole variable domain EAGVTQSPTHLIKTRGQQATLRCSPISGHTSVYWYQQALGLGLQFLLWYDEGEERNRGNFPPRFSGRQFPNYSSELNVNALELEDSALYLCASSPEPGYGYTFGSGTRLTVV.

The chain joins TRBV9 to TRBJ2-1; D remains unclear. With 0 bases removed from V and 5 bases from J, the gap between germline ends came to 6 bases. Germline CDR1 is SGDLS and CDR2 is YYNGEE. CDR3 length: 13 residues. The CDR3 spells CASSVEENNEQFF. CDR3 bases: TGTGCCAGCAGCGTAGAAGAGAACAATGAGCAGTTCTTC.

The chain uses TRBV5-5 and TRBJ2-3; 8 nucleotides align to TRBD2. The CDR3 covers 16 residues. Germline CDR1 SGHKS, CDR2 YYEKEE (reference sequence). Trimming at V came to 3 bases and at J to 4 bases, leaving 10 bases not matched to a gene. In DNA, the CDR3 is TGTGCCAGCAGCTCCCGGGCGGGGGGCAACCCAGATACGCAGTATTTT. Encoded protein: CASSSRAGGNPDTQYF.

The chain recombines TRBV7-9 with TRBJ1-3; 8 bases are shared with TRBD1. CDR3 length equals 18 residues. V was pared by 1 base and J by 0 bases, with 8 bases of the junction left unmatched. CDR1 and CDR2 (germline): SEHNR, FQNEAQ (reference sequence). CDR3 in amino acids: CASSLGDRDRSSGNTIYF. CDR3 coding DNA: TGTGCCAGCAGCTTAGGGGACCGGGACAGGAGCTCTGGAAACACCATATATTTT.

This clone was seen a handful of times. This chain uses TRBV9 with TRBJ2-7; no reliable D call. CDR1 and CDR2 from the germline V gene are SGDLS and YYNGEE. The V end was cut by 7 bases, the J end by 0 bases, with 8 bases between. This CDR3 is built from 12 residues. CDR3 sequence: CASERDSYEQYF. The CDR3, as DNA: TGTGCCAGCGAACGAGACTCCTACGAGCAGTACTTC.

The rearrangement uses TRBV5-1 and TRBJ2-5; the D gene is possibly TRBD2 (7 bases). Germline assignment: CDR1 SGHRS and CDR2 YFSETQ. Trimming removed 4 bases at V and 6 bases at J, with 16 bases between. CDR3 length: 14 residues. The CDR3 coding sequence is TGCGCCAGCAGCCCCTCGGGGGGCCGGAAGACCCAGTACTTC. This sequence encodes CASSPSGGRKTQYF.

This chain connects TRBV5-5 to TRBJ1-1; D call uncertain. The germline V gene encodes CDR1 SGHKS and CDR2 YYEKEE (reference sequence). The CDR3 has 15 residues. V was cut by 2 bases and J by 1 base, with 12 bases left in between. The CDR3 coding sequence is TGTGCCAGCAGCTTCACGGTGATATCGAACACTGAAGCTTTCTTT. This encodes CASSFTVISNTEAFF. The full variable domain, with the rest looked up from reference TRBV5-5 and TRBJ1-1, is DAGVTQSPTHLIKTRGQQVTLRCSPISGHKSVSWYQQVLGQGPQFIFQYYEKEERGRGNFPDRFSARQFPNYSSELNVNALLLGDSALYLCASSFTVISNTEAFFGQGTRLTVV.

This clone occurred a few times. The rearrangement links TRBV28 to TRBJ1-4; D remains unclear. The CDR3 runs to 16 residues. Germline V gene data show CDR1 as MDHEN and CDR2 as SYDVKM. The V end was cut by 8 bases, the J end by 0 bases, with 16 bases between. The CDR3: CASLDRRLSTNEKLFF. DNA for the CDR3: TGTGCCAGCCTAGATCGTAGGCTGTCAACTAATGAAAAACTGTTTTTT.

The chain is built from TRBV7-9 and TRBJ2-2; possible D gene TRBD1, 6 bases. This CDR3 spans 16 amino acids. V lost 5 bases and J 6 bases, leaving 19 bases between the germline ends. From germline, CDR1 is SEHNR and CDR2 FQNEAQ (reference sequence). The CDR3 coding sequence is TGTGCCAGCAGCCAAGATCGGGACAATTGGTCCGGGGAGCTGTTTTTT. It codes for CASSQDRDNWSGELFF.

The genes are TRBV4-1 and TRBJ1-2, with 10 positions matching TRBD1. With V trimmed by 1 base and J by 5 bases, 4 bases remained unmatched. CDR1 MGHRA and CDR2 YSYEKL come from the germline V gene. The CDR3 spans 15 residues. Here the CDR3 reads CASSQATGGDYGYTF. The CDR3 DNA follows: TGCGCCAGCAGCCAAGCGACAGGGGGCGATTATGGCTACACCTTC.

This sequence joins TRBV6-6 and TRBJ1-2; tentative D call: TRBD1 (5 bases). Germline V gives CDR1 MNHNY, CDR2 SVGAGI (reference sequence). This CDR3 has 14 amino acids. The V end lost 2 bases, the J end lost 5 bases, and 12 bases lay between the germline ends. The CDR3 loop reads CASSYGQGLYGYTF. In nucleotides, the CDR3 is TGTGCCAGCAGTTACGGCCAGGGATTATATGGCTACACCTTC.

The chain employs TRBV27 and TRBJ2-3; possibly TRBD2 for D (6 bases). This CDR3 comprises 16 residues. Trimming took off 5 bases at V and 6 bases at J, with 21 bases between the two ends. Germline V CDR1 and CDR2: MNHEY, SMNVEV (reference sequence). The CDR3 loop reads CASSTPRDSKWDTQYF. The CDR3 DNA is TGTGCCAGCAGTACCCCCCGGGACTCGAAGTGGGATACGCAGTATTTT.

V usage is TRBV5-6 and J usage is TRBJ2-2; D perhaps matches TRBD2 (5 bases). V was trimmed by 4 bases and J by 1 base, leaving 20 bases between them. Looked up from germline, CDR1 is SGHDT and CDR2 is YYEEEE. This CDR3 is built from 18 residues. In DNA form, the CDR3 reads TGTGCCAGCAGCCCTAGACTAATGAGGCGCCAGAACACCGGGGAGCTGTTTTTT. Residues: CASSPRLMRRQNTGELFF. Supplemented by reference TRBV5-6 and TRBJ2-2, the full variable domain reads DAGVTQSPTHLIKTRGQQVTLRCSPKSGHDTVSWYQQALGQGPQFIFQYYEEEERQRGNFPDRFSGHQFPNYSSELNVNALLLGDSALYLCASSPRLMRRQNTGELFFGEGSRLTVL.

The rearrangement links TRBV28 to TRBJ1-2; D gene ambiguous. Germline V gene data show CDR1 as MDHEN and CDR2 as SYDVKM. V was clipped by 6 bases and J by 3 bases, with 14 bases between them. The CDR3 covers 14 residues. CDR3 sequence (DNA): TGTGCCAGCAGGTCCATACAGTTCTACTATGGCTACACCTTC. Translated: CASRSIQFYYGYTF.

V usage is TRBV5-4 and J usage is TRBJ1-4; possible D gene TRBD1, 6 bases. Trimming took off 1 base at V and 7 bases at J, with 8 bases between the two ends. Germline assignment: CDR1 SGHNT and CDR2 YYREEE (reference sequence). The CDR3 is 13 amino acids. CDR3 in DNA: TGTGCCAGCAGCTTGTCAGGGGTTGAAAAACTGTTTTTT. As protein: CASSLSGVEKLFF.

The chain couples TRBV2 to TRBJ1-2, with D unclear. The V gene's germline CDR1 is SNHLY and CDR2 FYNNEI. The CDR3 totals 14 residues. The germline V and J ends were trimmed by 1 base and 4 bases, with 10 bases remaining between them. Written as DNA, the CDR3 is TGTGCCAGCAGTGAAGTCGCGAGGGCCTATGGCTACACCTTC. This translates into CASSEVARAYGYTF.

J is TRBJ2-1 and V is TRBV7-6, with TRBD2 matching over 12 bases. V shed 0 bases and J 9 bases; nucleotides not matched to a gene: 12. The V gene's germline CDR1 is SGHVS and CDR2 FNYEAQ. The CDR3 sequence is 18 residues long. CDR3 nucleotide sequence: TGTGCCAGCAGCTTAGCTCTAGCGGGAGGGCCGGGTGGACGTGAGCAGTTCTTC. It yields the protein CASSLALAGGPGGREQFF.

This clone showed up just once. The chain uses TRBV7-9 and TRBJ2-7, with 11 positions matching TRBD2. Trimming at V came to 1 base and at J to 2 bases, leaving 10 bases not matched to a gene. Looked up from germline, CDR1 is SEHNR and CDR2 is FQNEAQ (reference sequence). The CDR3 runs 18 residues. In DNA form, the CDR3 reads TGTGCCAGCAGCTTAGGAGATGCTAGCGGGAGGAGGACCTACGAGCAGTACTTC. The encoded protein is CASSLGDASGRRTYEQYF.

On this clone itself: One end of the junction does not line up with germline, which may come from a read error. J is TRBJ2-1 and V is TRBV7-7, with TRBD1 matching over 10 bases. This CDR3 has 17 residues. From germline, CDR1 is SSHAT and CDR2 FNYEAQ (reference sequence). This chain's CDR3 is CASSPMTGTGAYNEQFF. CDR3 coding DNA: TGTGCTAGCAGCCCAATGACGGGGACAGGGGCCTACAATGAGCAGTTCTTC.

The chain joins TRBV6-5 to TRBJ2-4, with D possibly being TRBD2 (6 bases). The V end lost 5 bases, the J end lost 5 bases, and 13 bases lay between the germline ends. There are 14 residues in the CDR3. Germline-derived CDR1 and CDR2 are MNHEY and SVGAGI. DNA for the CDR3: TGTGCCAGCAGTCGTGATCGCGGGGAAAACATTCAGTACTTC. Protein: CASSRDRGENIQYF.

This clone appeared a few times. The chain is built from TRBV18 and TRBJ1-4; weak D call: TRBD1 (6 bases). The V and J ends lost 4 bases and 5 bases respectively, with 23 bases between them. CDR1 and CDR2 (germline): KGHSH, LQKENI. This CDR3 has 18 residues. The CDR3 sequence is CASSRTGTPLRGNEKLFF. The CDR3 nucleotides are TGTGCCAGCTCACGGACCGGGACACCACTGAGGGGAAATGAAAAACTGTTTTTT.

V and J are TRBV27 and TRBJ2-1; 14 nucleotides agree with TRBD2. The trim removed 10 bases at V and 8 bases at J, leaving 7 bases unmatched. Per germline, CDR1 MNHEY and CDR2 SMNVEV (reference sequence). The CDR3 is made up of 14 amino acids. CDR3 amino acids: CAIAGTSGGYEQFF. The CDR3 DNA reads TGTGCCATCGCCGGGACTAGCGGGGGCTATGAGCAGTTCTTC.